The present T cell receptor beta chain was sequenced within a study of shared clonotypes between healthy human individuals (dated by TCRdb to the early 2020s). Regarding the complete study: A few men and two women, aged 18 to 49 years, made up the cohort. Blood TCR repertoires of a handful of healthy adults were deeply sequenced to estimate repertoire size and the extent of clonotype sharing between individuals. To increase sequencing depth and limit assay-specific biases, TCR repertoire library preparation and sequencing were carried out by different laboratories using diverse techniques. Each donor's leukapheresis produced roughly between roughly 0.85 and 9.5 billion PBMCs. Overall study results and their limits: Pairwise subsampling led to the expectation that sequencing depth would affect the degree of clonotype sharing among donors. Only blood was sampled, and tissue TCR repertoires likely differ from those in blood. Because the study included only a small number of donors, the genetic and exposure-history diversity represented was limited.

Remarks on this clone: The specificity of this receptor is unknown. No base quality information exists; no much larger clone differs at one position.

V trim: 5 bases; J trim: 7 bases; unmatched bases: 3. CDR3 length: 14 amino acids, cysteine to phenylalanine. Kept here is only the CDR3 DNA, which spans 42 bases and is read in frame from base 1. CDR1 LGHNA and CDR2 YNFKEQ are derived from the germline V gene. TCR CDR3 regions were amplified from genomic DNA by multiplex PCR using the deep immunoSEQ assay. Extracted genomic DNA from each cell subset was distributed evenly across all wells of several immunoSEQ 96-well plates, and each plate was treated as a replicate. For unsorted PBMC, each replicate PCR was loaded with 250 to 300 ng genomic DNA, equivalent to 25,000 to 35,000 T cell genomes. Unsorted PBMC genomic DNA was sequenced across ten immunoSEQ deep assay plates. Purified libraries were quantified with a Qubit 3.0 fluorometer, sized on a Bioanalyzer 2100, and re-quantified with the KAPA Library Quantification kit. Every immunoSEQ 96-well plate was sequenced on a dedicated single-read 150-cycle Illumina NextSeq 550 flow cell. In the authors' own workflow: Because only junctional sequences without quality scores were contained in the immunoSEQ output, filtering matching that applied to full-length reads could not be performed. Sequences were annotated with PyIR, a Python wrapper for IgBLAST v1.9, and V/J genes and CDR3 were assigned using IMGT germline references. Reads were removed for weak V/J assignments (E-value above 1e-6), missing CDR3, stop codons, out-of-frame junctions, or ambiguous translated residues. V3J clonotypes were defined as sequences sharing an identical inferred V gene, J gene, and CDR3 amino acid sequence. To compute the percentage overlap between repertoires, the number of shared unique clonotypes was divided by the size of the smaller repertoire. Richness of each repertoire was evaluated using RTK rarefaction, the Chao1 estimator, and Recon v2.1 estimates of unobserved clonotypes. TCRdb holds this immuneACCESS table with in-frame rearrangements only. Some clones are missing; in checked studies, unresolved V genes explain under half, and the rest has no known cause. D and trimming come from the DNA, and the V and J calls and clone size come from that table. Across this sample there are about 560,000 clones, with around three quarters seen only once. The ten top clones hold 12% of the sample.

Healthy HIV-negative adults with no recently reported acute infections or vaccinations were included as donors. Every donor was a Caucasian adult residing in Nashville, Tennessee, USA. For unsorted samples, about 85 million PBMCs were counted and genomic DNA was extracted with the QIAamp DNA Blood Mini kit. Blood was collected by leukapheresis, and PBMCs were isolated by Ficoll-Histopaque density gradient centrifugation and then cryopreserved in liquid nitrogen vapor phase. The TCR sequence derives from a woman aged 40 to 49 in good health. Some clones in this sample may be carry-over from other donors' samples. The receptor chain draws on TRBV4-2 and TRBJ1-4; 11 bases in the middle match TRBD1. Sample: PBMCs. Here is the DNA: TGTGCCAGCAGCGAGGACAGGGGGCTTGAAAAACTGTTTTTT. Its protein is CASSEDRGLEKLFF.